This is a list of T cell receptor beta chains from one sample in a study of identical twins. TCRdb processed the 5' RACE reads anew with MiXCR; each CDR3 protein has one entry. The sample lists about 250,000 distinct CDR3 sequences, over 13% occurring once. The sample consisted of memory (CD45RO+) T cells sorted from blood. The receptors originated from a woman younger than 35 in good health. CDR3s include the opening cysteine and the closing phenylalanine or tryptophan. The order of the fields is D gene, clone size, J gene, V gene, CDR3 length, CDR3 DNA, CDR3 protein. The D gene is left open where the match is weak. The size of a clone is reported for some rows only, either as once, few or many, or as a class for expanded clones.

TRBD2 many TRBJ2-3 TRBV7-6 16 TGTGCCAGCAGCTTAGGGCTAGCGGGAGGTTCCGATACGCAGTATTTT CASSLGLAGGSDTQYF
NA NA TRBJ2-4 TRBV6-5 14 TGTGCCAGCAGTTACAGGGGAGCCAAAAACATTCAGTACTTC CASSYRGAKNIQYF
NA few TRBJ2-5 TRBV7-3 15 TGTGCCAGCAGCTCTCGTCCCGGGGCCGGAGAGACCCAGTACTTC CASSSRPGAGETQYF
NA NA TRBJ2-1 TRBV11-3 12 TGTGCCAGCGGGGAGGAGAGAAATGAGCAGTTCTTC CASGEERNEQFF
NA many TRBJ2-5 TRBV25-1 14 TGTGCCAGCACCGAAACCGGGGGCGGCGAGACCCAGTACTTC CASTETGGGETQYF
TRBD1 many TRBJ1-5 TRBV20-1 14 TGCAGTGCTAGAGACCCGGACAGGGATCAGCCCCAGCATTTT CSARDPDRDQPQHF
TRBD1 NA TRBJ1-2 TRBV7-9 16 TGTGCCAGCAGCCAAGCGGGGACAGGGATTAACTATGGCTACACCTTC CASSQAGTGINYGYTF
TRBD2 NA TRBJ2-5 TRBV27 16 TGTGCCAGCAGTTTACACTATAGCGGGAGTCAAGAGACCCAGTACTTC CASSLHYSGSQETQYF
NA few TRBJ2-3 TRBV12-3/TRBV12-4 12 TGTGCCAGCACCCTGGGGGCAGATACGCAGTATTTT CASTLGADTQYF
NA NA TRBJ1-3 TRBV29-1 11 TGCAGCGTTGTAGTCAGAAACACCATATATTTT CSVVVRNTIYF
TRBD1 NA TRBJ2-5 TRBV5-1 14 TGCGCCAGCAGTCAACAGGGGGCTGAAGAGACCCAGTACTTC CASSQQGAEETQYF
NA NA TRBJ1-5 TRBV7-9 13 TGTGCCAGCAGCTTAAGCTCCGATCAGCCCCAGCATTTT CASSLSSDQPQHF
NA many TRBJ1-2 TRBV11-2 14 TGTGCCAGCAGCCCCGGACAGTATGGTACGGGCTACACCTTC CASSPGQYGTGYTF
NA few TRBJ2-1 TRBV6-1 15 TGTGCCAGCAGTGAGAGGGGGTGGGGTAGCAGAGGGCAGTTCTTC CASSERGWGSRGQFF